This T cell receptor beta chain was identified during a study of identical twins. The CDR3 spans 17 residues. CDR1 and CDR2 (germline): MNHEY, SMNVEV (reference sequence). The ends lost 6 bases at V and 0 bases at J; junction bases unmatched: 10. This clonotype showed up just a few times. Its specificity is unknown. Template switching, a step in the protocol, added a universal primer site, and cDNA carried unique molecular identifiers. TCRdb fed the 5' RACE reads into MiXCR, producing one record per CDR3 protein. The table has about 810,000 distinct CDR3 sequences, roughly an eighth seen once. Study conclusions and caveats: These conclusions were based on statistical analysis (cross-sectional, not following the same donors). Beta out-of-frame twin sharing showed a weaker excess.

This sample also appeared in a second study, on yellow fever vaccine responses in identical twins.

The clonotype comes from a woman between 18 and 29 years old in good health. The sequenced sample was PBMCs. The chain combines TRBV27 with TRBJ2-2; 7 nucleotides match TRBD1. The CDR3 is CASSNHHRGSNTGELFF. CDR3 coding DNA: TGTGCCAGCAGCAATCACCACAGGGGTTCGAACACCGGGGAGCTGTTTTTT.